These 13 T cell receptor beta chains share one sample of origin, sequenced in a study of blood T cell repertoires in COVID-19. The repertoire was sequenced with immunoSEQ multiplex PCR; TCRdb's copy has only in-frame clones and lacks some. The sample lists over 200,000 clones, 75% to 90% occurring once. The sequencing sample was made of PBMCs or T cells enriched from blood (not recorded which). These receptors came from a young woman who had been exposed to COVID-19.

The chain uses TRBV13 and TRBJ2-7, with 9 bases matching TRBD2. V trimming: 4 bases; J trimming: 7 bases; junction bases outside the gene matches: 8. CDR3 length equals 14 residues. In germline, CDR1 is PRHDT, CDR2 FYEKMQ (reference sequence). CDR3 region: CASSSRGRAREQYF. The DNA for the CDR3 is TGTGCCAGCAGCTCCCGCGGGAGGGCCCGGGAGCAGTACTTC.

This clone has just a few counts. The rearrangement uses TRBV6-5 and TRBJ2-1, with 7 bases lining up with TRBD2. The length of the CDR3 is 14 residues. Germline V gene data show CDR1 as MNHEY and CDR2 as SVGAGI. Trimming removed 2 bases from V and 7 bases from J; junction bases left unmatched: 5. Here the CDR3 reads CASSYARTRNEQFF. In DNA, the CDR3 is TGTGCCAGCAGTTACGCTCGGACTAGGAATGAGCAGTTCTTC.

The chain uses TRBV11-2 and TRBJ2-7, with TRBD1 matching 8 bases. After removal of 2 bases from V and 5 bases from J, the junction contained 5 bases not matched to a gene. The CDR3 consists of 14 residues. Germline V gene data show CDR1 as SGHAT and CDR2 as FQNNGV. Here the CDR3 reads CASSLTGGRHEQYF. The CDR3 nucleotides are TGTGCCAGCAGCTTAACAGGGGGACGGCACGAGCAGTACTTC. Drawing the rest from reference TRBV11-2 and TRBJ2-7, the complete variable domain is EAGVAQSPRYKIIEKRQSVAFWCNPISGHATLYWYQQILGQGPKLLIQFQNNGVVDDSQLPKDRFSAERLKGVDSTLKIQPAKLEDSAVYLCASSLTGGRHEQYFGPGTRLTVT.

This clone was detected a few times. V usage is TRBV6-5 and J usage is TRBJ2-2, with D perhaps TRBD1 (5 bases). This CDR3 contains 16 residues. V was shortened by 2 bases and J by 5 bases, with 15 bases between the two germline ends. Germline CDR1 MNHEY, CDR2 SVGAGI. CDR3 amino acids: CASSYGANWRTGELFF. CDR3 DNA: TGTGCCAGCAGTTACGGGGCCAACTGGAGAACCGGGGAGCTGTTTTTT.

The chain combines TRBV6-5 with TRBJ1-6; D not resolved. The V gene's germline CDR1 is MNHEY and CDR2 SVGAGI. With 4 bases removed from V and 4 bases from J, the gap between germline ends came to 11 bases. This CDR3 has 15 amino acids. The CDR3 loop is CASSLGRRYNSPLHF. The CDR3, as DNA: TGTGCCAGCAGTTTAGGACGGAGGTATAATTCACCCCTCCACTTT.

This clone was picked up one time. J is TRBJ2-3 and V is TRBV16; D is undetermined. Germline lookup yields CDR1 KGHSY and CDR2 FQNENV. The CDR3 totals 14 residues. V was clipped by 0 bases and J by 3 bases, with 7 bases between them. The CDR3 sequence is CASSQSSETDTQYF. For the CDR3, the DNA is TGTGCCAGCAGCCAATCATCGGAGACAGATACGCAGTATTTT.

The V call is TRBV5-1, the J call TRBJ1-1; no definite D call. Germline CDR1 and CDR2: SGHRS and YFSETQ. Between the trimmed V and J ends, which lost 4 bases and 0 bases, there was a span of 7 bases. This CDR3 comprises 13 residues. CDR3: CASSAVVNTEAFF. For the CDR3, the DNA is TGCGCCAGCAGCGCGGTCGTGAACACTGAAGCTTTCTTT.

The rearrangement joins TRBV7-6 to TRBJ2-2, with D possibly matching TRBD1 (6 bases). The CDR3 has 15 amino acids. Trimming removed 0 bases from V and 6 bases from J, with 11 bases in between. Germline V lookup: CDR1 SGHVS, CDR2 FNYEAQ. The CDR3 DNA follows: TGTGCCAGCAGCTTAGCGAAAACAGGGTCCGGGGAGCTGTTTTTT. The encoded protein is CASSLAKTGSGELFF.

This CDR3 reads CASSESRTGEETQYF. DNA for the CDR3: TGCGCCAGCAGTGAGTCCAGGACAGGGGAGGAGACCCAGTACTTC. The V call is TRBV10-2, the J call TRBJ2-5; TRBD1 matches at 9 bases. V dropped 0 bases and J dropped 5; count of bases not matched to a gene: 4. The CDR3 spans 15 residues. The V gene's germline CDR1 is WSHSY and CDR2 SAAADI.

The chain links TRBV19 to TRBJ2-2; possible D gene TRBD1, 6 bases. CDR1 and CDR2 from the germline V gene are LNHDA and SQIVND (reference sequence). V dropped 5 bases and J dropped 0 bases, with 10 bases sitting between them. This CDR3 is 15 amino acids long. The DNA of the CDR3 is TGTGCCAGTAGTGAGGGGGTTGCGAACACCGGGGAGCTGTTTTTT. Protein product: CASSEGVANTGELFF.

This chain connects TRBV6-4 to TRBJ1-4; D is ambiguous. CDR1 and CDR2 from the germline V gene are MRHNA and SNTAGT. The CDR3 runs to 14 residues. CDR3 residues: CALLSWVADEKLFF. Written as DNA, the CDR3 is TGTGCGCTCCTCTCCTGGGTGGCGGATGAAAAACTGTTTTTT.

The chain couples TRBV27 to TRBJ2-1; TRBD2 matches at 7 bases. With V trimmed by 6 bases and J by 6 bases, 14 bases remained unmatched. The CDR3 spans 16 residues. Germline V gene sequence: CDR1 MNHEY, CDR2 SMNVEV (reference sequence). In nucleotides, the CDR3 is TGTGCCAGCAGCCCACCGGGCGGTAGCGGGTTCAATGAGCAGTTCTTC. This encodes CASSPPGGSGFNEQFF.

This chain links TRBV6-5 with TRBJ2-5; D perhaps matches TRBD1 (6 bases). Germline V lookup: CDR1 MNHEY, CDR2 SVGAGI. This CDR3 has 13 amino acids. V gave up 10 bases and J gave up 2 bases, with 14 bases separating them. The CDR3 region has the DNA TGTGCCATCGGGGTGCAGGGGCAAGAGACCCAGTACTTC. This encodes CAIGVQGQETQYF.